Shown below are 8 T cell receptor beta chains from a single sample sequenced in a study of cytomegalovirus exposure and HLA in healthy donors. Primers for the PCR totalled 60 Vbeta and 13 Jbeta. Libraries were prepared by immunoSEQ multiplex PCR; TCRdb keeps only in-frame clonotypes and omits some of them. Counted here are approximately 300,000 clones, roughly 86% occurring once; the ten biggest clones make up 2% to 2.5%. Specimen: PBMCs. The receptors originated from a woman aged 40 to 50 in good health and CMV-seropositive.

In this sample, this clone turned up a few times. The chain employs TRBV28 and TRBJ1-5; D gene ambiguous. V lost 6 bases to trimming and J lost 4 bases, with 10 bases between them. The germline CDR1 and CDR2 sequences are MDHEN and SYDVKM. The CDR3 totals 13 residues. Here the CDR3 DNA reads TGTGCCAGCAGACTTAGGAGGAATCAGCCCCAGCATTTT. Translation: CASRLRRNQPQHF.

The CDR3 DNA reads as TGTGCCAGCAGACCGACAGGGGGTGCGGAAAAACTGTTTTTT. Translated: CASRPTGGAEKLFF. The rearrangement links TRBV28 to TRBJ1-4; 9 positions match TRBD1. This CDR3 spans 14 amino acids. Unmatched junction bases numbered 7, after V lost 6 bases and J lost 8 bases. Per the germline V gene, CDR1 is MDHEN and CDR2 is SYDVKM.

J is TRBJ2-6 and V is TRBV19; TRBD1 aligns across 7 bases. The CDR3 spans 20 residues. The trim removed 5 bases at V and 0 bases at J, leaving 16 bases unmatched. The germline V gene has CDR1 LNHDA and CDR2 SQIVND (reference sequence). CDR3 nucleotide sequence: TGTGCCAGTAGTCCTTCTTCCCCCCTCTACAGGGGCTCTGGGGCCAACGTCCTGACTTTC. This encodes CASSPSSPLYRGSGANVLTF. Drawing the rest from reference TRBV19 and TRBJ2-6, the complete variable domain is DGGITQSPKYLFRKEGQNVTLSCEQNLNHDAMYWYRQDPGQGLRLIYYSQIVNDFQKGDIAEGYSVSREKKESFPLTVTSAQKNPTAFYLCASSPSSPLYRGSGANVLTFGAGSRLTVL.

Here the CDR3 DNA reads TGTGCCAGTACCGCGACTAGCGGAACCGATAGATCCGGGGAGCTGTTTTTT. Protein: CASTATSGTDRSGELFF. The V gene is TRBV19, the J gene TRBJ2-2; 9 nucleotides line up with TRBD2. This CDR3 has 17 residues. J lost 6 bases, V lost 7 bases, and 15 bases had no gene match. Germline values: CDR1 LNHDA, CDR2 SQIVND (reference sequence).

The chain is built from TRBV7-3 and TRBJ2-3; a possible D gene is TRBD2 (5 bases). Trimming took 5 bases from V and 6 from J, leaving 18 bases between them. The CDR3 is made up of 15 amino acids. Germline-derived CDR1 and CDR2 are SGHTA and FQGTGA. The CDR3 sequence: CASSPTGSLRDTQYF. CDR3 DNA: TGTGCCAGCAGCCCAACGGGGTCTCTTCGGGATACGCAGTATTTT.

This clone occurred a few times. Other DNA sequences within the sample encode an identical CDR3. The chain joins TRBV6-5 to TRBJ1-1; D is undetermined. The germline V gene encodes CDR1 MNHEY and CDR2 SVGAGI. This CDR3 contains 13 residues. V was shortened by 2 bases and J by 1 base, with 5 bases between the two germline ends. CDR3 coding DNA: TGTGCCAGCAGTTACGGGAGGAACACTGAAGCTTTCTTT. As protein: CASSYGRNTEAFF.

The chain combines TRBV28 with TRBJ1-2; 7 nucleotides agree with TRBD1. Germline CDR1 reads MDHEN; CDR2 reads SYDVKM. J gave up 4 bases and V 4 bases, and 9 bases lay outside the gene matches. This CDR3 region has 15 residues. Here the CDR3 reads CASSSSTGISYGYTF. DNA for the CDR3: TGTGCCAGCAGTTCCTCGACAGGGATCAGCTATGGCTACACCTTC.

The chain uses TRBV6-6 and TRBJ1-1; D is possibly TRBD1 (6 bases). The V end lost 8 bases, the J end lost 5 bases, and 21 bases lay between the germline ends. Germline CDR1 MNHNY, CDR2 SVGAGI (reference sequence). The CDR3 sequence is 15 residues long. The CDR3 loop is CASRRGGAVGTEAFF. The CDR3 DNA sequence: TGTGCCAGCCGCCGGGGGGGGGCCGTTGGAACTGAAGCTTTCTTT.